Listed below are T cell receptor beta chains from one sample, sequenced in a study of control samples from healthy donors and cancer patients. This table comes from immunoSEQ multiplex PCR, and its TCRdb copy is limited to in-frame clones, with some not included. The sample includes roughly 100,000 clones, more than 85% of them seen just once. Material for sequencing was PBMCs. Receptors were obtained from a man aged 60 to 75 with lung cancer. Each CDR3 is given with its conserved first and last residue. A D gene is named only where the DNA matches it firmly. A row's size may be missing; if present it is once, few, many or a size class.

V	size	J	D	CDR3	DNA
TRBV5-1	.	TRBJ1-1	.	CASSSAGRSTEAFF	TGCGCCAGCAGCTCCGCCGGGCGATCCACTGAAGCTTTCTTT
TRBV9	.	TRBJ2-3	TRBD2	CASSMTSGGPGDTQYF	TGTGCCAGCAGCATGACTAGCGGGGGGCCAGGAGATACGCAGTATTTT
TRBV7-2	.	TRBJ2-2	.	CASSSLGRGSNTGELFF	TGTGCCAGCAGCTCCCTGGGTCGAGGGTCGAACACCGGGGAGCTGTTTTTT
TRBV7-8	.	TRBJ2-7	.	CASSLVQGPSYEQYF	TGTGCCAGCAGCTTGGTCCAGGGCCCTTCCTACGAGCAGTACTTC
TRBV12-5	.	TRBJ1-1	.	CASGLVSSVNTEAFF	TGTGCTAGTGGTTTGGTTTCGTCCGTGAACACTGAAGCTTTCTTT
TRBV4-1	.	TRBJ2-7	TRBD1	CASSRSQGVASYEQYF	TGCGCCAGCAGCCGAAGTCAGGGGGTGGCTTCCTACGAGCAGTACTTC
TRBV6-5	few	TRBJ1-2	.	CASSPLREGGYTF	TGTGCCAGCAGCCCCCTCCGGGAGGGTGGCTACACCTTC
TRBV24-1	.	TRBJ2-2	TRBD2	CATSGGLAGGTGELFF	TGTGCCACCAGTGGCGGACTAGCGGGGGGTACCGGGGAGCTGTTTTTT
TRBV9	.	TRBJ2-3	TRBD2	CASSPAGGHTDTQYF	TGTGCCAGCAGCCCTGCGGGGGGCCACACAGATACGCAGTATTTT
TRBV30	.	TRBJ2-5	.	CAWSVTGEGETQYF	TGTGCCTGGAGTGTAACAGGGGAGGGAGAGACCCAGTACTTC
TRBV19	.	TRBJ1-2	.	CASSAGEYGYTF	TGTGCCAGCTCGGCAGGGGAGTATGGCTACACCTTC
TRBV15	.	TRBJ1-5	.	CATRAFGTNQPQHF	TGTGCCACCAGGGCATTCGGAACCAATCAGCCCCAGCATTTT
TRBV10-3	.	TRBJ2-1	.	CAIKSDPRDNEQFF	TGTGCCATCAAAAGCGATCCACGGGACAATGAGCAGTTCTTC
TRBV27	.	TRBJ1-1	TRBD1	CASKLQGAIRGTEAFF	TGTGCCAGCAAGTTACAGGGGGCGATTCGTGGAACTGAAGCTTTCTTT
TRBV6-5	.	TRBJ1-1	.	CASSYQGTNTEAFF	TGTGCCAGCAGTTACCAGGGAACGAACACTGAAGCTTTCTTT
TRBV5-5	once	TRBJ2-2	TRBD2	CASSFSGGLNTGELFF	TGTGCCAGCAGCTTTAGCGGGGGCCTGAACACCGGGGAGCTGTTTTTT
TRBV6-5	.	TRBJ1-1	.	CASTQPGIGIEAFF	TGTGCCAGCACCCAGCCAGGGATAGGTATCGAAGCTTTCTTT
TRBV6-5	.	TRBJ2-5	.	CASSYNSQETQYF	TGTGCCAGCAGTTACAACAGCCAAGAGACCCAGTACTTC
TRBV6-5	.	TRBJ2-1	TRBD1	CASHRTGEQFF	TGTGCCAGCCACAGGACAGGTGAGCAGTTCTTC
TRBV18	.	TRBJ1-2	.	CASSPLTPGPFSGYTF	TGTGCCAGCTCACCACTGACTCCGGGACCATTCTCCGGCTACACCTTC
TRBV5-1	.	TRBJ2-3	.	CASSRDTGEDSQYF	TGCGCCAGCAGCAGGGACACCGGAGAAGATTCGCAGTATTTT
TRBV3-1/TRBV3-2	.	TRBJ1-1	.	CASSRTANTEAFF	TGTGCCAGCAGTCGGACAGCGAACACTGAAGCTTTCTTT
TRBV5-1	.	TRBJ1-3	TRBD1	CASSLNTGDGNTIYF	TGCGCCAGCAGCCTAAATACAGGGGACGGAAACACCATATATTTT
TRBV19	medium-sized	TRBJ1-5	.	CASRDRRVDQPQHF	TGTGCCAGTAGGGACCGACGGGTAGATCAGCCCCAGCATTTT
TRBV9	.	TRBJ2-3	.	CASSDGIFRGTYNTDTQYF	TGTGCCAGCAGCGACGGTATATTTAGGGGGACATACAACACAGATACGCAGTATTTT
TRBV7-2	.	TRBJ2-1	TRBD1	CASSFDRGTYNEQFF	TGTGCCAGCAGCTTCGACAGGGGTACCTACAATGAGCAGTTCTTC
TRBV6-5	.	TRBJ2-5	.	CASRGGGQETQYF	TGTGCCAGCAGAGGGGGGGGACAAGAGACCCAGTACTTC
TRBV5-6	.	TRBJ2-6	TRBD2	CASSLQGTSGSSGANVLTF	TGTGCCAGCAGCTTGCAAGGGACTAGCGGTTCCTCTGGGGCCAACGTCCTGACTTTC
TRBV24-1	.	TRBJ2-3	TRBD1	CATSEPGQGKATQYF	TGTGCCACCAGTGAACCGGGACAGGGTAAGGCTACGCAGTATTTT
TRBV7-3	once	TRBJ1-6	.	CASSPQGGGNSPLHF	TGTGCCAGCAGCCCACAGGGAGGGGGTAATTCACCCCTCCACTTT
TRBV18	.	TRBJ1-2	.	CASSPVEGGYTF	TGTGCCAGCTCACCCGTAGAGGGTGGCTACACCTTC
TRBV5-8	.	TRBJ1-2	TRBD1	CASSSLRRTGNYGYTF	TGTGCCAGCAGCTCCCTCCGAAGGACAGGGAACTATGGCTACACCTTC
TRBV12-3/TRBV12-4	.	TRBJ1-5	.	CASSVTIDQPQHF	TGTGCCAGCAGTGTTACTATTGATCAGCCCCAGCATTTT
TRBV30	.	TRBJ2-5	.	CAWSRGQETQYF	TGTGCCTGGAGTAGGGGACAAGAGACCCAGTACTTC
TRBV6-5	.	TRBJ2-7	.	CASSYSGHSSYEQYF	TGTGCCAGCAGTTACTCGGGACATAGCTCCTACGAGCAGTACTTC
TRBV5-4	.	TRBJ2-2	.	CASSLFAGATGELFF	TGTGCCAGCAGCCTATTCGCAGGGGCGACCGGGGAGCTGTTTTTT
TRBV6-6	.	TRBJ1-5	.	CASSRGWPNSNQPQHF	TGTGCCAGCTCCAGAGGGTGGCCCAATAGCAATCAGCCCCAGCATTTT
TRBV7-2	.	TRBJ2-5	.	CASSLAGGLETQYF	TGTGCCAGCAGCTTAGCGGGGGGGCTTGAGACCCAGTACTTC
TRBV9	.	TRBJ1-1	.	CASSVAGPGVLGEAFF	TGTGCCAGCAGCGTAGCTGGGCCCGGAGTCCTAGGTGAAGCTTTCTTT
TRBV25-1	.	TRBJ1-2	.	CASTGDYGYTF	TGTGCCAGCACAGGGGACTATGGCTACACCTTC
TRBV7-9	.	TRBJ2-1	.	CASSLKSGPLGDNEQFF	TGTGCCAGCAGCTTAAAATCGGGGCCCCTAGGCGACAATGAGCAGTTCTTC
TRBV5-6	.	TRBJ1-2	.	CASSLDYYGYTF	TGTGCCAGCAGCTTGGACTACTATGGCTACACCTTC
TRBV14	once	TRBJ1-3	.	CASSQEGNTIYF	TGTGCCAGCAGCCAAGAAGGGAACACCATATATTTT
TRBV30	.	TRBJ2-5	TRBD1	CAWSVRYGQGARGETQYF	TGTGCCTGGAGTGTACGATATGGACAGGGGGCGCGTGGAGAGACCCAGTACTTC
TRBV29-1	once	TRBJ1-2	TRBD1	CSVAGQGAYGYTF	TGCAGCGTCGCTGGACAGGGCGCATATGGCTACACCTTC
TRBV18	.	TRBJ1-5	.	CASSPGLSNQPQHF	TGTGCCAGCTCACCAGGGCTGAGCAATCAGCCCCAGCATTTT
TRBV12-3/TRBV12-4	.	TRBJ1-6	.	CASSLFTNSPLHF	TGTGCCAGCAGTTTATTCACTAATTCACCCCTCCACTTT
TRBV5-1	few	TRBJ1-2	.	CASSIGGLRDGYTF	TGCGCCAGCAGTATTGGCGGCCTAAGGGATGGCTACACCTTC
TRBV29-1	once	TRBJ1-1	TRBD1	CSVPGTGGTTEAFF	TGCAGCGTTCCCGGGACAGGGGGGACCACTGAAGCTTTCTTT
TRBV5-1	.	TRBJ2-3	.	CASSLGTADTQYF	TGCGCCAGCAGCTTGGGGACAGCAGATACGCAGTATTTT
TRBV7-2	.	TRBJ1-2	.	CASSPFQDYGYTF	TGTGCCAGCAGCCCGTTCCAGGACTATGGCTACACCTTC
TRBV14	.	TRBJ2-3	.	CASSSNFNTQYF	TGTGCCAGCAGTTCTAACTTTAATACGCAGTATTTT
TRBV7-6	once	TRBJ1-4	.	CASSLELGYGEKLFF	TGTGCCAGCAGCTTAGAGTTGGGTTACGGTGAAAAACTGTTTTTT
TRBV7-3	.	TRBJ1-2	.	CASRPDSNYGYTF	TGTGCCAGCAGGCCGGACAGTAACTATGGCTACACCTTC
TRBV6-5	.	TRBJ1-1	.	CASSPIGQIDTEAFF	TGTGCCAGCAGTCCCATCGGACAGATTGACACTGAAGCTTTCTTT
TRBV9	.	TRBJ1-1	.	CASSVLPGDTEAFF	TGTGCCAGCAGCGTATTACCGGGGGACACTGAAGCTTTCTTT
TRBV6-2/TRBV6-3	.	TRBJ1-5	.	CASSPQEYQPQHF	TGTGCCAGCAGTCCACAGGAGTATCAGCCCCAGCATTTT